The 19 T cell receptor beta chains presented below share a single source sample, sequenced in a study of control samples from healthy donors and cancer patients. Clones were read by immunoSEQ multiplex PCR, and TCRdb kept only the in-frame ones, dropping some. The sample has 55,000 to 70,000 clones; 80% to 95% are singletons. The sample consisted of PBMCs. These receptors came from a man aged 25 to 40 with colorectal cancer.

The genes are TRBV25-1 and TRBJ1-6; D uncertain. The germline CDR1 and CDR2 sequences are MGHDK and SYGVNS. V lost 4 bases, J lost 7 bases, and 5 bases lay in between. The CDR3 length is 12 residues. The CDR3 region has the DNA TGTGCCAGCAGTGTAGGCAATTCACCCCTCCACTTT. Its translation is CASSVGNSPLHF.

This clone occurred once. The chain recombines TRBV6-2 or TRBV6-3 with TRBJ2-1; TRBD2 aligns across 9 bases. The V and J ends lost 6 bases and 3 bases, in that order; junction bases with no gene match: 6. The V gene's germline CDR1 is MNHEY and CDR2 SVGEGT. The CDR3 sequence is 15 residues long. CDR3 DNA: TGTGCCAGCAGCGATACTAGCGGGCTCTACAATGAGCAGTTCTTC. It is translated as CASSDTSGLYNEQFF.

This sequence joins TRBV7-9 and TRBJ2-5, with a possible D match to TRBD1 (5 bases). The CDR3 sequence is 15 residues long. From germline, CDR1 is SEHNR and CDR2 FQNEAQ (reference sequence). Trimming shortened V by 5 bases and J by 5 bases, and 18 bases separated the two germline ends. CDR3 DNA sequence: TGTGCCAGCAGCCAAGCCGCCGGACACGGGGAGACCCAGTACTTC. It translates to CASSQAAGHGETQYF.

The chain recombines TRBV4-1 with TRBJ1-5; tentatively, D is TRBD1 (5 bases). The CDR3 contains 18 residues. Germline CDR1 and CDR2: MGHRA and YSYEKL. Trimming left V 0 bases short and J 5 bases short, with 20 bases between. For the CDR3, the DNA is TGCGCCAGCAGCCAAGATCCACCGAACGGGGCCGGCTATCAGCCCCAGCATTTT. This gives the protein CASSQDPPNGAGYQPQHF.

V gene TRBV28 combines with J gene TRBJ2-7, with 7 bases lining up with TRBD2. CDR1 MDHEN and CDR2 SYDVKM come from the germline V gene. CDR3 length: 13 residues. The J segment lost 2 bases and the V segment lost 10 bases, leaving 8 bases of the junction unmatched. In DNA, the CDR3 is TGTGCCATCTCCCAGCGGGACCCCTACGAGCAGTACGTC. Amino acid sequence: CAISQRDPYEQYV.

V is TRBV2 and J is TRBJ2-5; TRBD2 agrees at 9 bases. The CDR3 has 15 residues. The germline CDR1 and CDR2 sequences are SNHLY and FYNNEI. V dropped 8 bases and J dropped 1; count of bases not matched to a gene: 8. CDR3 in DNA: TGTGCCAGCTCGAGGCTAGCGGGGTCCCAAGAGACCCAGTACTTC. Translated, it gives CASSRLAGSQETQYF. The full variable domain, with the rest looked up from reference TRBV2 and TRBJ2-5, is EPEVTQTPSHQVTQMGQEVILRCVPISNHLYFYWYRQILGQKVEFLVSFYNNEISEKSEIFDDQFSVERPDGSNFTLKIRSTKLEDSAMYFCASSRLAGSQETQYFGPGTRLLVL.

The V and J genes are TRBV5-4 and TRBJ2-7; D possibly matches TRBD1 or TRBD2 (5 bases each). The CDR3 runs to 14 residues. CDR1 is SGHNT and CDR2 is YYREEE in the germline V gene (reference sequence). The V end was cut by 4 bases, the J end by 2 bases, with 13 bases between. CDR3 nucleotides: TGTGCCAGCAGCCGGGACCCGAAAGCCTACGAGCAGTACGTC. Its translation: CASSRDPKAYEQYV.

V is TRBV7-9 and J is TRBJ2-7; D is perhaps TRBD2 (6 bases). V shed 8 bases and J shed 4 bases, with 21 bases lying between them. Per the germline V gene, CDR1 is SEHNR and CDR2 is FQNEAQ (reference sequence). The CDR3 loop spans 15 amino acids. Here the CDR3 reads CASVMGGVGLYEQYF. The CDR3 bases are TGTGCCAGCGTGATGGGCGGGGTTGGACTATACGAGCAGTACTTC.

The chain employs TRBV19 and TRBJ1-3; no reliable D call. This CDR3 has 14 amino acids. Germline assignment: CDR1 LNHDA and CDR2 SQIVND (reference sequence). Trimming left V 4 bases short and J 0 bases short, with 7 bases between. For the CDR3, the DNA is TGTGCCAGTAGTACACAACTCTCTGGAAACACCATATATTTT. This encodes CASSTQLSGNTIYF.

This rearrangement joins TRBV6-6 to TRBJ1-1; no firm D call. Trimming took 2 bases from V and 2 from J, leaving 9 bases between them. The CDR3 totals 14 residues. CDR1 and CDR2 from the germline V gene are MNHNY and SVGAGI (reference sequence). As DNA, the CDR3 is TGTGCCAGCAGTTACATTACCCTAAACACTGAAGCTTTCTTT. This gives the protein CASSYITLNTEAFF.

The chain is built from TRBV24-1 and TRBJ1-4; the match to TRBD1 covers 7 bases. V was pared by 4 bases and J by 8 bases, with 3 bases of the junction left unmatched. The V gene's germline CDR1 is KGHDR and CDR2 SFDVKD. The CDR3 extends over 13 amino acids. The CDR3 bases are TGTGCCACCAGTGACAGGGGGAAGGAAAAACTGTTTTTT. Encoded protein: CATSDRGKEKLFF.

V usage is TRBV19 and J usage is TRBJ2-2; 9 bases line up with TRBD1. Germline V gene lookup returns CDR1 LNHDA and CDR2 SQIVND (reference sequence). The length of the CDR3 is 18 residues. The V gene end was trimmed by 3 bases and the J gene end by 1 base; junction bases not matched to a gene: 9. CDR3 DNA: TGTGCCAGTAGTATGTGGGGACAGGGCCGGCAGAACACCGGGGAGCTGTTTTTT. Protein sequence: CASSMWGQGRQNTGELFF.

As for this clone: The sample contains more than one DNA sequence encoding this CDR3. The CDR3 coding sequence is TGCAGCGTTGAAGGGCGGGGGGGCCCCTACTACGAGCAGTACTTC. It yields the protein CSVEGRGGPYYEQYF. V gene TRBV29-1 combines with J gene TRBJ2-7, with 9 bases matching TRBD2. J gave up 3 bases and V 1 base, and 7 bases lay outside the gene matches. CDR3 length: 15 amino acids. Germline lookup yields CDR1 SQVTM and CDR2 ANQGSEA.

This chain links TRBV6-5 with TRBJ2-5; TRBD2 aligns across 7 bases. The CDR3 extends over 15 amino acids. CDR1 is MNHEY, CDR2 SVGAGI, per germline. V lost 4 bases to trimming and J lost 4 bases; unmatched junction nucleotides: 9. CDR3 sequence reads: CASSLLTGRGETQYF. The CDR3 nucleotides are TGTGCCAGCAGTTTATTGACGGGGAGGGGAGAGACCCAGTACTTC.

The rearrangement uses TRBV29-1 and TRBJ2-6; maybe TRBD2 (6 bases). The CDR3 totals 15 residues. V lost 5 bases and J 4 bases, leaving 15 bases between the germline ends. CDR1 and CDR2 (germline): SQVTM, ANQGSEA. CDR3 region: CSVFLRGRGANVLTF. For the CDR3, the DNA is TGCAGCGTTTTCCTGCGGGGAAGAGGGGCCAACGTCCTGACTTTC. Using reference TRBV29-1 and TRBJ2-6 for the parts outside the CDR3, the full variable domain is SAVISQKPSRDICQRGTSLTIQCQVDSQVTMMFWYRQQPGQSLTLIATANQGSEATYESGFVIDKFPISRPNLTFSTLTVSNMSPEDSSIYLCSVFLRGRGANVLTFGAGSRLTVL.

This sequence joins TRBV10-2 and TRBJ2-7; tentative D call: TRBD2 (5 bases). CDR3 length: 14 amino acids. Trimming shortened V by 0 bases and J by 4 bases, and 10 bases separated the two germline ends. The germline gives CDR1 WSHSY, CDR2 SAAADI. This chain's CDR3 is CASSESLGSYEQYV. The CDR3 coding sequence is TGCGCCAGCAGTGAGTCTCTAGGGAGTTACGAGCAGTACGTC.

This clone has a single count. The chain has TRBV7-2 and TRBJ2-1; D is unclear. The V end was cut by 7 bases, the J end by 0 bases, with 16 bases between. This CDR3 has 16 residues. Germline CDR1 is SGHTA and CDR2 is FQGNSA. The DNA for the CDR3 is TGTGCCAGCACGCTCCTCAGAGTAGGCTCCTACAATGAGCAGTTCTTC. Protein sequence: CASTLLRVGSYNEQFF.

V and J are TRBV27 and TRBJ2-3; TRBD2 aligns across 12 bases. Germline trimming cut 5 bases from V and 11 bases from J; bases unmatched to any gene: 14. The germline V gene has CDR1 MNHEY and CDR2 SMNVEV (reference sequence). The CDR3 runs to 16 residues. CDR3: CASSLLAGGKRGWQYF. The DNA of the CDR3 is TGTGCCAGCAGTCTACTAGCGGGGGGCAAAAGGGGTTGGCAGTATTTT.

The V and J genes are TRBV2 and TRBJ1-3; D is possibly TRBD1 (6 bases). CDR3 size: 16 residues. Germline lookup yields CDR1 SNHLY and CDR2 FYNNEI. Trimming removed 4 bases at V and 0 bases at J, with 13 bases between. CDR3 sequence reads: CASSVYGTNSGNTIYF. CDR3 DNA: TGTGCCAGCAGTGTCTACGGGACAAACTCTGGAAACACCATATATTTT.